This T cell receptor (beta chain) was captured by sequencing in a study of T cell responses to AZD1222 COVID-19 vaccine. Findings of the study overall: Baseline serology detected seropositivity in only six AZD1222 recipients.

The CDR3 totals 13 residues. The V gene lost 5 bases and the J gene lost 3 bases, with 8 bases spanning the gap. From germline, CDR1 is SEHNR and CDR2 FQNEAQ (reference sequence). A word on this clone: The antigen is unknown.

The data were produced by immunoSEQ multiplex PCR, yet TCRdb's version contains in-frame clones alone and is incomplete. The table shows approximately 160,000 clones, with just under 95% occurring only once. The sequence was collected from an adult in good health. The sequences come from peripheral blood, collected on day 0 of AZD1222 vaccination. The V and J genes are TRBV7-9 and TRBJ1-5; D is unresolved. CDR3 nucleotides: TGTGCCAGCAGCCCGGACTCCAATCAGCCCCAGCATTTT. Its protein is CASSPDSNQPQHF. Full variable domain (rest looked up from reference TRBV7-9 and TRBJ1-5): DTGVSQNPRHKITKRGQNVTFRCDPISEHNRLYWYRQTLGQGPEFLTYFQNEAQLEKSRLLSDRFSAERPKGSFSTLEIQRTEQGDSAMYLCASSPDSNQPQHFGDGTRLSIL.